Here is one T cell receptor beta chain with its context. No antigen is known for it. CDR1 SGHAT and CDR2 FQNNGV come from the germline V gene. The CDR3 has 16 amino acids. This sample was taken from a study of monozygotic twins with inflammatory bowel disease. Overall study findings and caveats: Using the inverse Simpson index, IBD patients had lower TCRbeta diversity than healthy co-twins.

An approximately 2.6 ml blood sample was drawn per donor. Every sample had its cDNA made across eight separate reactions. TCRdb re-called the 5' RACE reads; every CDR3 protein appears as one record, without DNA. In total, the table holds about 210,000 distinct CDR3 sequences. Sequencing used blood. The chain employs TRBV11-2 and TRBJ1-1. The source of this sequence is a human donor with ulcerative colitis or Crohn's disease, or a healthy co-twin of an affected twin (not recorded which). The chain's CDR3 is CASSLARAGVNTEAFF.